This TCR beta chain was identified during a study of T cell changes during pregnancy in multiple sclerosis. This CDR3 spans 16 amino acids. Per the germline V gene, CDR1 is SGHTA and CDR2 is FQGNSA. Trimming removed 0 bases from V and 0 bases from J, with 9 bases in between. The assay was immunoSEQ multiplex PCR, and TCRdb's table has in-frame clones only and misses some. The sample yields some 49,000 clones, 90% seen once. This TCR was sampled from a female donor in good health, enrolled as a control in a pregnancy study. Sequenced material: peripheral blood, taken after pregnancy. The V gene is TRBV7-2, the J gene TRBJ1-3; D is possibly TRBD1 (6 bases). CDR3 protein: CASSLAPQGSGNTIYF. The CDR3 DNA follows: TGTGCCAGCAGCTTAGCCCCACAGGGCTCTGGAAACACCATATATTTT.